The source of this TCR beta chain is a study of T cells after yellow fever vaccination. Study-wide results and limits: One caveat is that FACS-sorted repertoires could contain abundant clonotypes contaminating from the bulk population.

The CDR3 contains 14 residues. Unmatched junction bases numbered 7, after V lost 5 bases and J lost 7 bases. Per the germline V gene, CDR1 is KGHSH and CDR2 is LQKENI. This clonotype was picked up many times. No antigen is known for it. Template-switching 5'RACE yielded the TCR cDNA; a universal primer site and UMIs were added in the process. MiXCR, applied by TCRdb to the 5' RACE reads, yields one record per CDR3 protein. The sample carries about 340,000 distinct CDR3 sequences, around 12% recorded once. V gene TRBV18 combines with J gene TRBJ2-1; TRBD1 aligns across 8 bases. The clonotype was recovered from a man in his late teens or twenties who received the YFV17D yellow fever vaccine. The sample was CD4+ T cells sorted from PBMCs, taken 15 days after the yellow fever booster vaccination. As DNA, the CDR3 is TGTGCCAGCTCATCAAGACAGGGGATTAATGAGCAGTTCTTC. Its protein is CASSSRQGINEQFF.